Here is one T cell receptor (beta chain) with its context. The antigen is not known. More than 9.5 ml fresh peripheral blood yielded the PBMCs. The germline V gene has CDR1 SEHNR and CDR2 FQNEAQ (reference sequence). Trimming shortened V by 5 bases and J by 6 bases, and 24 bases separated the two germline ends. The CDR3 extends over 17 amino acids. TCR beta CDR3 region amplification was performed from RNA transcripts. HTBI primers were employed in a first-round RT-PCR of the TCR CDR3. TCRdb used MiXCR to reprocess the multiplex PCR reads, holding one entry per CDR3 protein. The sample contains some 300,000 distinct CDR3 sequences, 15% to 20% of which appear only once. This entry belongs to a study of T cells in Graves' hyperthyroidism and ophthalmopathy. About the research overall: Peripheral blood was secured at the point of initial diagnosis, before any treatment.

Points from the study as a whole: Most thyroid clonotypes that were expanded above 0.001 also turned up in blood.

This clonotype was sampled from a man aged 50-60 years with Graves' ophthalmopathy. Sequenced input: blood. This chain links TRBV7-9 with TRBJ2-3; D gene ambiguous. The CDR3 protein is CASSPPRNRAEDDTQYF. CDR3 DNA sequence: TGTGCCAGCAGCCCACCTCGTAATAGGGCAGAGGATGATACGCAGTATTTT.